These 18 T cell receptor beta chains originate from one sample sequenced in a study of OX40 agonist ivuxolimab in advanced cancers. This table comes from immunoSEQ multiplex PCR, and its TCRdb copy is limited to in-frame clones, with some not included. Of tens of thousands of clones in the sample, approximately 93% were seen once. This sample comprised CD4+ or CD8+ T cells sorted from blood, obtained in a trial of the OX40 agonist ivuxolimab. These receptor sequences come from an adult with an advanced solid tumor such as melanoma, head and neck, liver or kidney cancer.

This chain uses TRBV7-6 with TRBJ1-4; 11 bases agree with TRBD1. This CDR3 region has 15 residues. Trimming took 4 bases from V and 8 from J; bases not matched to a gene: 6. Germline V gene lookup returns CDR1 SGHVS and CDR2 FNYEAQ. The CDR3 is CASSSGTGGGEKLFF. The CDR3 DNA is TGTGCCAGCAGCTCTGGGACAGGGGGAGGAGAAAAACTGTTTTTT. The whole variable domain, remainder taken from reference TRBV7-6 and TRBJ1-4, is GAGVSQSPRYKVTKRGQDVALRCDPISGHVSLYWYRQALGQGPEFLTYFNYEAQQDKSGLPNDRFSAERPEGSISTLTIQRTEQRDSAMYRCASSSGTGGGEKLFFGSGTQLSVL.

The chain carries TRBV6-5 and TRBJ2-1, with D unresolved. Germline V gene lookup returns CDR1 MNHEY and CDR2 SVGAGI. V lost 4 bases to trimming and J lost 9 bases, with 22 bases between them. The CDR3 length is 16 residues. The CDR3 DNA reads TGTGCCAGCAGTTCTCGACTCACCCCGGGCTCATTTGAGCAGTTCTTC. Amino acid sequence: CASSSRLTPGSFEQFF.

The CDR3 bases are TGTGCCACCGGGATGACAGGGGTCTACGAAAAACTGTTTTTT. Its protein product is CATGMTGVYEKLFF. This chain uses TRBV6-5 with TRBJ1-4, with 8 positions matching TRBD1. CDR3 length equals 14 residues. Unmatched junction bases numbered 12, after V lost 10 bases and J lost 8 bases. Germline CDR1 MNHEY, CDR2 SVGAGI.

This chain connects TRBV5-1 to TRBJ1-1; no reliable D call. Germline V lookup: CDR1 SGHRS, CDR2 YFSETQ. The CDR3 is 14 amino acids. Trimming stripped 4 bases from V and 4 bases from J, with 14 bases between. The CDR3 here is CASSEDPKGTEAFF. CDR3 DNA sequence: TGCGCCAGCAGCGAAGATCCAAAGGGCACTGAAGCTTTCTTT.

As DNA, the CDR3 is TGTGCCAGCTCACTAATACAGGGAGCCTCCTCTGGGGCCAACGTCCTGACTTTC. As protein: CASSLIQGASSGANVLTF. The chain recombines TRBV18 with TRBJ2-6, with D possibly being TRBD1 (6 bases). The germline V gene has CDR1 KGHSH and CDR2 LQKENI. The CDR3 has 18 residues. V was clipped by 4 bases and J by 0 bases, with 16 bases between them.

This clone occurred once. This chain joins TRBV2 and TRBJ1-6; D gene unclear. Germline CDR1 SNHLY, CDR2 FYNNEI. The CDR3 has 15 residues. V gave up 2 bases and J gave up 6 bases, with 11 bases separating them. DNA of the CDR3: TGTGCCAGCAGTGAAATCGAGAGCCCTAATTCACCCCTCCACTTT. Translating gives CASSEIESPNSPLHF.

This clone was seen only once. The chain links TRBV9 to TRBJ2-1; TRBD2 aligns across 9 bases. Germline CDR1 SGDLS, CDR2 YYNGEE. The CDR3 has 15 amino acids. With 0 bases clipped from V and 7 bases from J, the junction kept 5 bases outside the gene matches. In DNA, the CDR3 is TGTGCCAGCAGCGTAGCTAGCGGGATTATAAATGAGCAGTTCTTC. Translating gives CASSVASGIINEQFF.

The chain is built from TRBV5-1 and TRBJ1-2, with TRBD1 matching over 10 bases. The germline V gene has CDR1 SGHRS and CDR2 YFSETQ. This CDR3 region has 15 residues. The junction had 14 bases not matched to a gene; V was cut back by 7 bases and J by 8 bases. CDR3 region: CASGRQGANEGGYTF. In DNA form, the CDR3 reads TGCGCCAGCGGGCGACAGGGGGCGAACGAGGGGGGCTACACCTTC.

This clone was seen a single time. Within the sample, other DNA sequences also encode this same CDR3. This chain links TRBV28 with TRBJ1-5; D gene uncertain. V shed 2 bases and J shed 2 bases, with 7 bases lying between them. CDR1 is MDHEN and CDR2 is SYDVKM in the germline V gene. This CDR3 is 14 amino acids long. In DNA form, the CDR3 reads TGTGCCAGCAGTTTACTTGGAGGCAATCAGCCCCAGCATTTT. It specifies CASSLLGGNQPQHF.

The chain employs TRBV5-4 and TRBJ2-7; 10 bases are a match to TRBD1. J lost 2 bases, V lost 3 bases, and 11 bases had no gene match. Germline V gives CDR1 SGHNT, CDR2 YYREEE (reference sequence). The CDR3 is made up of 17 amino acids. The DNA of the CDR3 is TGTGCCAGCAGCTCGGGCCCTGGGACAGGGGTCACCTACGAGCAGTACTTC. Its translation: CASSSGPGTGVTYEQYF.

V usage is TRBV11-1 and J usage is TRBJ1-1; the D gene is possibly TRBD1 (5 bases). V dropped 5 bases and J dropped 0 bases, with 13 bases sitting between them. From germline, CDR1 is SGHAT and CDR2 FQDESV (reference sequence). CDR3 length: 15 residues. The CDR3 loop is CASSTPGRMNTEAFF. In DNA, the CDR3 is TGTGCCAGCAGCACACCGGGACGGATGAACACTGAAGCTTTCTTT.

The chain recombines TRBV19 with TRBJ2-5; TRBD2 agrees at 7 bases. Germline trimming cut 8 bases from V and 2 bases from J; bases unmatched to any gene: 5. In germline, CDR1 is LNHDA, CDR2 SQIVND (reference sequence). There are 13 residues in the CDR3. The CDR3 here is CASGGGYQETQYF. The CDR3 DNA sequence: TGTGCCAGTGGGGGGGGGTATCAAGAGACCCAGTACTTC.

This chain links TRBV20-1 with TRBJ2-1, with 7 bases matching TRBD1. The CDR3 is made up of 11 amino acids. Germline trimming cut 8 bases from V and 6 bases from J; bases unmatched to any gene: 4. Germline loops: CDR1 DFQATT, CDR2 SNEGSKA (reference sequence). This CDR3 is CSTQGSNEQFF. CDR3 sequence (DNA): TGCAGTACACAGGGGTCCAATGAGCAGTTCTTC.

V and J are TRBV19 and TRBJ2-1; weak D call: TRBD2 (6 bases). CDR1 is LNHDA and CDR2 is SQIVND in the germline V gene (reference sequence). Trimming removed 3 bases from V and 2 bases from J, with 11 bases in between. CDR3 size: 15 residues. CDR3 nucleotide sequence: TGTGCCAGTAGTATTATAGCGGAGACCTACAATGAGCAGTTCTTC. The encoded protein is CASSIIAETYNEQFF.

The chain has TRBV9 and TRBJ1-1, with D tentatively TRBD1 (5 bases). From germline, CDR1 is SGDLS and CDR2 YYNGEE. The CDR3 totals 13 residues. V lost 4 bases, J lost 8 bases, and 15 bases lay in between. Written as DNA, the CDR3 is TGTGCCAGCAGCCCGCAGGGACTGAACGAAGCTTTCTTT. This encodes CASSPQGLNEAFF.

The rearrangement links TRBV18 to TRBJ1-1; 9 bases are a match to TRBD1. Per the germline V gene, CDR1 is KGHSH and CDR2 is LQKENI. Unmatched junction bases numbered 6, after V lost 4 bases and J lost 0 bases. This CDR3 has 16 residues. CDR3 sequence: CASSLTGGAMNTEAFF. The DNA of the CDR3 is TGTGCCAGCTCACTAACAGGGGGCGCGATGAACACTGAAGCTTTCTTT.

In this sample, this clone turned up once. The rearrangement joins TRBV28 to TRBJ2-1; D is possibly TRBD1 or TRBD2 (5 bases each). CDR3 length equals 12 residues. The V gene's germline CDR1 is MDHEN and CDR2 SYDVKM. Trimming left V 5 bases short and J 14 bases short, with 16 bases between. The CDR3 DNA sequence: TGTGCCAGCAGTCTCCCGGGACGGAAGAAGTTCTTC. Translating it yields CASSLPGRKKFF.

J is TRBJ2-1 and V is TRBV28, with 12 nucleotides matching TRBD1. The J segment lost 6 bases and the V segment lost 5 bases, leaving 20 bases of the junction unmatched. Looked up from germline, CDR1 is MDHEN and CDR2 is SYDVKM. The CDR3 extends over 20 amino acids. The CDR3 sequence is CASSPLGGQGASGSPNEQFF. Here the CDR3 DNA reads TGTGCCAGCAGTCCGCTGGGGGGACAGGGGGCTAGCGGGAGCCCCAATGAGCAGTTCTTC.